This T cell receptor beta chain was profiled in a study of shared clonotypes between healthy human individuals. Study background: Three plates were used per donor for CD4 naive, three for CD4 memory, two for CD8 naive and one for CD8 memory.

It was CD45RO-negative cells, positively selected for CCR7, that made up naive CD8 cells, with terminally differentiated effector memory CD45RA+ cells excluded. The data were produced by immunoSEQ multiplex PCR, yet TCRdb's version contains in-frame clones alone and is incomplete. In the table there are hundreds of thousands of clones, 95% to 98% of which are singletons. On this clone: Its specificity is unknown.

Whole-study findings and limits: Clonotypes shared by all four sorted-subset donors had higher generation probabilities than non-shared clonotypes.

The germline gives CDR1 MNHNY, CDR2 SVGAGI (reference sequence). CDR3 length equals 15 residues. Between the trimmed V and J ends, which lost 6 bases and 7 bases, there was a span of 22 bases. The sample was naive CD8+ T cells sorted from blood. The rearrangement uses TRBV6-6 and TRBJ2-7; weak D call: TRBD2 (6 bases). The sequence derives from a man aged 25 to 45 in good health. The CDR3 is CASSLPGGEPGEQYF. The CDR3 nucleotides read TGTGCCAGCAGCCTACCTGGCGGGGAGCCCGGGGAGCAGTACTTC.